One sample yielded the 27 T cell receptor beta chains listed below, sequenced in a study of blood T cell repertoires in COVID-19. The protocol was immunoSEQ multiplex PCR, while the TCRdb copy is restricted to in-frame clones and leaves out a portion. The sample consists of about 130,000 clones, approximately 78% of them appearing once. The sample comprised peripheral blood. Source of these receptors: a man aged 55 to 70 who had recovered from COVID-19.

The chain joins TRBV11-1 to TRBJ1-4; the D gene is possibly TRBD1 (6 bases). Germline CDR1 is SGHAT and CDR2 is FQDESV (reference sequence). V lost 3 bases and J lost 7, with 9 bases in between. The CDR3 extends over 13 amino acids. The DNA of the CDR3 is TGTGCCAGCAGCTTCGCAGGGGCTGAAAAACTGTTTTTT. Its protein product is CASSFAGAEKLFF.

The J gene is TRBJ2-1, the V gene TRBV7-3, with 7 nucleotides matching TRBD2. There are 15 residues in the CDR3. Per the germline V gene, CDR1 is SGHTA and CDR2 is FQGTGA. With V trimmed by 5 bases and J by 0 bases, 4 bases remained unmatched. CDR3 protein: CASSQTSASYNEQFF. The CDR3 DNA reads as TGTGCCAGCAGCCAAACTAGCGCCTCCTACAATGAGCAGTTCTTC. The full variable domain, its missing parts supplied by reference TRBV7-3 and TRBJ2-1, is GAGVSQTPSNKVTEKGKYVELRCDPISGHTALYWYRQSLGQGPEFLIYFQGTGAADDSGLPNDRFFAVRPEGSVSTLKIQRTERGDSAVYLCASSQTSASYNEQFFGPGTRLTVL.

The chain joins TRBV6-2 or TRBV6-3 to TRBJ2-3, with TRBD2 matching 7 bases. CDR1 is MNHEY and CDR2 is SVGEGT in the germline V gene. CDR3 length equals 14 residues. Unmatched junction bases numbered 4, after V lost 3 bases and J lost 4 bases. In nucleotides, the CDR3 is TGTGCCAGCAGTTATTCGCGGGGGTCAGATACGCAGTATTTT. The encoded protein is CASSYSRGSDTQYF.

The CDR3 loop reads CASRVGSGGYNEQFF. CDR3 sequence (DNA): TGTGCCAGCAGAGTTGGGAGCGGGGGCTACAATGAGCAGTTCTTC. The rearrangement links TRBV7-2 to TRBJ2-1; 8 bases match TRBD2. CDR1 and CDR2 (germline): SGHTA, FQGNSA. CDR3 length: 15 amino acids. Losses at the gene ends were 6 bases for V and 3 bases for J; bases not matched to a gene: 7.

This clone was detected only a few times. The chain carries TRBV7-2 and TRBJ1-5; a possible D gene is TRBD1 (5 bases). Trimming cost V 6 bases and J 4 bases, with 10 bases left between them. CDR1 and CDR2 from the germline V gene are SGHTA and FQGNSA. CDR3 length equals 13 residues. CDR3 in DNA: TGTGCCAGCAGAGCCTCAGGGAATCAGCCCCAGCATTTT. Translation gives CASRASGNQPQHF.

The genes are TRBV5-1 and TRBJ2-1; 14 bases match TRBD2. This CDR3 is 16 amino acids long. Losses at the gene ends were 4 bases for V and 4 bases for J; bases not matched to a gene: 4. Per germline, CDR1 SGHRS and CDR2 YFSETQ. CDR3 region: CASSQRLAGGYNEQFF. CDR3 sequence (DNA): TGCGCCAGCAGCCAACGACTAGCGGGAGGGTACAATGAGCAGTTCTTC.

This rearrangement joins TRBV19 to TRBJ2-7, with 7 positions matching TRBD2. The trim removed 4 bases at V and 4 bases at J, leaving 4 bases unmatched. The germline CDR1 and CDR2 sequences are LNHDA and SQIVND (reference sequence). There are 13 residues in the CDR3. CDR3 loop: CASSTAGLYEQYF. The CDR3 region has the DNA TGTGCCAGTAGTACAGCGGGACTGTACGAGCAGTACTTC.

CDR3 DNA sequence: TGCAGCGTACTCATACTAGTAGCAGATACGCAGTATTTT. Translated: CSVLILVADTQYF. This chain connects TRBV29-1 to TRBJ2-3; D possibly corresponds to TRBD2 (5 bases). Trimming removed 6 bases from V and 4 bases from J, with 14 bases in between. Germline V gene data show CDR1 as SQVTM and CDR2 as ANQGSEA. The CDR3 loop spans 13 amino acids.

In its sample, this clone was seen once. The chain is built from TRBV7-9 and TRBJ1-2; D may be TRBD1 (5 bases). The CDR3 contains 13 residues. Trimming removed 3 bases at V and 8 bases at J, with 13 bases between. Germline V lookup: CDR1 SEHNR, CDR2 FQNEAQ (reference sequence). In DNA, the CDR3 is TGTGCCAGCAGCTTCGCCTCGGGACTAGGCTACACCTTC. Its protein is CASSFASGLGYTF.

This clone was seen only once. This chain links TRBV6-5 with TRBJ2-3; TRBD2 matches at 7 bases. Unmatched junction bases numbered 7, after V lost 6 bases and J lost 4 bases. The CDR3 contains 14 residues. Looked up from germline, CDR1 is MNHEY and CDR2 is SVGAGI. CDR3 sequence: CASRQMTSSDTQYF. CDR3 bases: TGTGCCAGCAGGCAAATGACTAGCTCAGATACGCAGTATTTT.

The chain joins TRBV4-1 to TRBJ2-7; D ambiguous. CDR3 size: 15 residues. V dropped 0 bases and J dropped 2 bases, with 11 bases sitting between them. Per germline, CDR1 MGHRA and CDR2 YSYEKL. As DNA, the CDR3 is TGCGCCAGCAGCCAAGATACAGCTAACCCCTACGAGCAGTACTTC. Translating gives CASSQDTANPYEQYF.

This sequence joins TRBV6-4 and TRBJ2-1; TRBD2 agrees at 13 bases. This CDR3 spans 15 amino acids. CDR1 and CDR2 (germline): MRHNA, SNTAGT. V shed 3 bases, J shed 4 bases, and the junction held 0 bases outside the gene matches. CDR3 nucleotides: TGTGCCAGCAGTGAACTAGCGGGAGGGTACAATGAGCAGTTCTTC. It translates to CASSELAGGYNEQFF.

DNA of the CDR3: TGTGCCAGCAGCTTGGAGAGTATGAACACTGAAGCTTTCTTT. Translation gives CASSLESMNTEAFF. The chain is built from TRBV5-4 and TRBJ1-1; D ambiguous. The length of the CDR3 is 14 residues. Trimming stripped 0 bases from V and 0 bases from J, with 6 bases between. Per germline, CDR1 SGHNT and CDR2 YYREEE (reference sequence).

CDR3 nucleotide sequence: TGTGCCAGCAGTGAAGTTAGGGGACAGGGTCCTTCTAACTATGGCTACACCTTC. It is translated as CASSEVRGQGPSNYGYTF. This chain joins TRBV6-1 and TRBJ1-2; TRBD1 aligns across 9 bases. Unmatched junction bases numbered 9, after V lost 1 base and J lost 0 bases. The CDR3 is 18 amino acids. Germline loops: CDR1 MNHNS, CDR2 SASEGT.

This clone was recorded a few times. CDR3 DNA sequence: TGTGCCAGCAGCCAGAGGACTAGCGGGGGGGACGAGCAGTACTTC. As protein: CASSQRTSGGDEQYF. The chain is built from TRBV16 and TRBJ2-7; 15 nucleotides agree with TRBD2. The CDR3 is made up of 15 amino acids. The V gene's germline CDR1 is KGHSY and CDR2 FQNENV. Germline trimming cut 3 bases from V and 5 bases from J; bases unmatched to any gene: 2.

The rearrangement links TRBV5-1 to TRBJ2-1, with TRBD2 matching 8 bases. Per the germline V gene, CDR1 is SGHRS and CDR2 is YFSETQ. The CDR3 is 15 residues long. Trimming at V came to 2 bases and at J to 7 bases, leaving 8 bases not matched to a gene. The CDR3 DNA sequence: TGCGCCAGCAGCTTAGCGGGAGAGCTGAGGAATGAGCAGTTCTTC. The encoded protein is CASSLAGELRNEQFF.

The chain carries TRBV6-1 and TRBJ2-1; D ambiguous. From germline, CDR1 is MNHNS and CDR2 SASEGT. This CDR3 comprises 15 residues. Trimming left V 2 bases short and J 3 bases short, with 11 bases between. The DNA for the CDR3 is TGTGCCAGCAGTGAAACGTCAGTTCGCTACAATGAGCAGTTCTTC. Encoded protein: CASSETSVRYNEQFF.

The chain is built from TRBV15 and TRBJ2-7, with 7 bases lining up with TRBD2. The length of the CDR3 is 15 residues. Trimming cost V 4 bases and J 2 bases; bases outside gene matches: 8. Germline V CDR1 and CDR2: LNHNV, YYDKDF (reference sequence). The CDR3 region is CATSTRYGGTYEQYF. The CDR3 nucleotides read TGTGCCACCAGCACCAGGTACGGGGGGACCTACGAGCAGTACTTC.

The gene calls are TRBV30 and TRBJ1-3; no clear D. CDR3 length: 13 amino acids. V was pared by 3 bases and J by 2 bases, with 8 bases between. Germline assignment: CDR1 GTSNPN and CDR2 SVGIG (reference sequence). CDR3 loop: CAWSGSPGNTIYF. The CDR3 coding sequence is TGTGCCTGGAGCGGTAGTCCTGGAAACACCATATATTTT. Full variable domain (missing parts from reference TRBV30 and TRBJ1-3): SQTIHQWPATLVQPVGSPLSLECTVEGTSNPNLYWYRQAAGRGLQLLFYSVGIGQISSEVPQNLSASRPQDRQFILSSKKLLLSDSGFYLCAWSGSPGNTIYFGEGSWLTVV.

Here the CDR3 DNA reads TGTGCCAGCAGCCTCTGGACTAGCGGGAGGGCCTTGTCACCCTACGAGCAGTACTTC. It encodes CASSLWTSGRALSPYEQYF. V and J are TRBV13 and TRBJ2-7; TRBD2 agrees at 15 bases. V was pared by 5 bases and J by 2 bases, with 13 bases of the junction left unmatched. This CDR3 is built from 19 residues. The V gene's germline CDR1 is PRHDT and CDR2 FYEKMQ (reference sequence).

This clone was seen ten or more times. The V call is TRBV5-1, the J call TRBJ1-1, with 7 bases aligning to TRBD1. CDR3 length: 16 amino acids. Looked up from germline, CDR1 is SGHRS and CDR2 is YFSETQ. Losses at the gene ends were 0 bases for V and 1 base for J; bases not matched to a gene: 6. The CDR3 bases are TGCGCCAGCAGCTTGGCGGACAGGACTACGAACACTGAAGCTTTCTTT. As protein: CASSLADRTTNTEAFF.

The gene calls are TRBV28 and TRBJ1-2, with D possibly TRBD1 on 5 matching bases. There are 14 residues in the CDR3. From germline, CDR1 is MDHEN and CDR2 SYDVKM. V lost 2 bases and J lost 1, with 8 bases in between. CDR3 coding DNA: TGTGCCAGCAGTTTAGCGACAGTTAACTATGGCTACACCTTC. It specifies CASSLATVNYGYTF.

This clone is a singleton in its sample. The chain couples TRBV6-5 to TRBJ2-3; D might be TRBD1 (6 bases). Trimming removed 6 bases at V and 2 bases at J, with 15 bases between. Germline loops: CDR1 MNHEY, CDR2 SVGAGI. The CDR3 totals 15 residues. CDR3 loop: CASSSTGPATDTQYF. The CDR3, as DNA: TGTGCCAGCAGCTCCACAGGGCCCGCCACAGATACGCAGTATTTT.

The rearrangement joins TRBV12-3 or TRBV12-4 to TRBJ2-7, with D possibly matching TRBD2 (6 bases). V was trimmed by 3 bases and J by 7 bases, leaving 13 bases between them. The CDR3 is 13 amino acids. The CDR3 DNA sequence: TGTGCCAGCAGTTTGGGCCGGGAGAAGGAGCAGTACTTC. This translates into CASSLGREKEQYF.

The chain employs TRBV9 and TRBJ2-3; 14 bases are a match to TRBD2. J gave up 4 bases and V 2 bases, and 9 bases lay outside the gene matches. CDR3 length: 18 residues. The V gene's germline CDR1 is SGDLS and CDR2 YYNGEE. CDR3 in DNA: TGTGCCAGCAGCGTGGGACTAGCGGGAGTCGGTGAGCCAGATACGCAGTATTTT. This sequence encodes CASSVGLAGVGEPDTQYF.

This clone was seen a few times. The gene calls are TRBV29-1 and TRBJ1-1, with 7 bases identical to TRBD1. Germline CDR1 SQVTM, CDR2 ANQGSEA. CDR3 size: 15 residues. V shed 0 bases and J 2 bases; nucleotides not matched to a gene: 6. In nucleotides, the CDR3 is TGCAGCGTTGAAGAGTCCGGGACAGATAACACTGAAGCTTTCTTT. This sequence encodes CSVEESGTDNTEAFF. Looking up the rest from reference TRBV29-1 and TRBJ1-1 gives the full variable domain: SAVISQKPSRDICQRGTSLTIQCQVDSQVTMMFWYRQQPGQSLTLIATANQGSEATYESGFVIDKFPISRPNLTFSTLTVSNMSPEDSSIYLCSVEESGTDNTEAFFGQGTRLTVV.

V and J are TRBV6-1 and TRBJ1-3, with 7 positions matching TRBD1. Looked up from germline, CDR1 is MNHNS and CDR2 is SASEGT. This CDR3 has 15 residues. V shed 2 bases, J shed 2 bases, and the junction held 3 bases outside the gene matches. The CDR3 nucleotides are TGTGCCAGCAGTGAACGGGACAGCGCTGGAAACACCATATATTTT. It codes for CASSERDSAGNTIYF.